The 28 T cell receptor beta chains below come from one sample, sequenced in a study of blood T cell repertoires in COVID-19. The protocol was immunoSEQ multiplex PCR, while the TCRdb copy is restricted to in-frame clones and leaves out a portion. The sample lists a few hundred thousand clones, approximately 90% occurring once. The material sequenced was peripheral blood. The receptors derive from a man between 18 and 29 years old with COVID-19, enrolled during active disease.

V usage is TRBV2 and J usage is TRBJ2-7; 12 bases line up with TRBD1. V gave up 6 bases and J gave up 5 bases; unmatched junction bases: 8. Germline V lookup: CDR1 SNHLY, CDR2 FYNNEI. The CDR3 has 15 residues. The CDR3 protein is CASRAGTGGFHEQYF. As DNA, the CDR3 is TGTGCCAGCAGGGCCGGGACAGGGGGCTTCCACGAGCAGTACTTC.

V is TRBV6-5 and J is TRBJ2-7; 7 nucleotides line up with TRBD1. This CDR3 spans 13 amino acids. V lost 5 bases to trimming and J lost 4 bases; unmatched junction nucleotides: 5. CDR1 is MNHEY and CDR2 is SVGAGI in the germline V gene. The DNA of the CDR3 is TGTGCCAGCAGTCCGCGACAGGGATACGAGCAGTACTTC. Translated, it gives CASSPRQGYEQYF.

This chain links TRBV21-1 with TRBJ2-2; the DNA was not used to check the table's D call, TRBD2. TRBV21-1 is a pseudogene. CDR3 size: 14 residues. The CDR3 is CASSKQLITGELFF. The CDR3 DNA reads TGTGCCAGCAGCAAACAACTAATTACCGGGGAGCTGTTTTTT.

A remark on this clone: Other DNA sequences in this sample translate to the same CDR3. The genes are TRBV4-1 and TRBJ2-7, with 10 bases fitting TRBD2. The junction had 3 bases not matched to a gene; V was cut back by 1 base and J by 3 bases. Looked up from germline, CDR1 is MGHRA and CDR2 is YSYEKL. The length of the CDR3 is 15 residues. CDR3 protein: CASSQGLAGGYEQYF. The DNA for the CDR3 is TGCGCCAGCAGCCAAGGCTTAGCGGGAGGCTACGAGCAGTACTTC.

CDR3 nucleotide sequence: TGTGCCAGCAGTGAGTTACAGATTGACGATAATTCACCCCTCCACTTT. Its translation: CASSELQIDDNSPLHF. The chain combines TRBV6-1 with TRBJ1-6; D gene ambiguous. V was cut by 3 bases and J by 5 bases, with 14 bases left in between. Per germline, CDR1 MNHNS and CDR2 SASEGT. The CDR3 contains 16 residues.

The rearrangement links TRBV18 to TRBJ2-2; 8 bases align to TRBD1. The ends lost 0 bases at V and 5 bases at J; junction bases unmatched: 11. Germline CDR1 reads KGHSH; CDR2 reads LQKENI. The CDR3 sequence is 18 residues long. The CDR3 loop reads CASSPPEFRGPWTGELFF. The CDR3 bases are TGTGCCAGCTCACCACCGGAGTTCAGGGGGCCGTGGACCGGGGAGCTGTTTTTT.

J is TRBJ2-7 and V is TRBV7-2; TRBD1 matches 7 bases. Germline CDR1 and CDR2: SGHTA and FQGNSA. The CDR3 extends over 16 amino acids. V lost 4 bases, J lost 4 bases, and 13 bases stayed unmatched. CDR3 DNA sequence: TGTGCCAGCAGCTCAGACAGGGTACCCGGGTGGTACGAGCAGTACTTC. Translated: CASSSDRVPGWYEQYF.

This chain joins TRBV29-1 and TRBJ2-3; D remains unclear. CDR1 and CDR2 (germline): SQVTM, ANQGSEA. The CDR3 sequence is 11 residues long. The V end was cut by 5 bases, the J end by 6 bases, with 9 bases between. CDR3 DNA: TGCAGCGTTACGGTCGGGGATACGCAGTATTTT. It codes for CSVTVGDTQYF.

The gene calls are TRBV13 and TRBJ1-2; maybe TRBD1 (6 bases). The CDR3 extends over 13 amino acids. V dropped 4 bases and J dropped 2 bases, with 8 bases sitting between them. Germline lookup yields CDR1 PRHDT and CDR2 FYEKMQ (reference sequence). CDR3 coding DNA: TGTGCCAGCAGCTCCCAGGGGAACTATGGCTACACCTTC. This sequence encodes CASSSQGNYGYTF.

The chain joins TRBV5-1 to TRBJ2-7; possibly TRBD1 for D (5 bases). V lost 0 bases to trimming and J lost 4 bases, with 5 bases between them. Germline loops: CDR1 SGHRS, CDR2 YFSETQ. This CDR3 is built from 12 residues. The CDR3 loop is CASSLGTYEQYF. The DNA for the CDR3 is TGCGCCAGCAGCTTGGGGACATACGAGCAGTACTTC.

CDR3 amino acids: CASSTGTGLAAQHF. In DNA form, the CDR3 reads TGTGCCAGCAGCACCGGGACAGGCCTCGCGGCCCAGCATTTT. J is TRBJ1-5 and V is TRBV6-5; 8 nucleotides line up with TRBD1. V lost 6 bases to trimming and J lost 11 bases; unmatched junction nucleotides: 12. The V gene's germline CDR1 is MNHEY and CDR2 SVGAGI. The CDR3 spans 14 residues.

This rearrangement joins TRBV10-2 to TRBJ2-2; 12 bases align to TRBD2. CDR1 and CDR2 from the germline V gene are WSHSY and SAAADI. The CDR3 spans 15 residues. With V trimmed by 6 bases and J by 1 base, 0 bases remained unmatched. The CDR3 here is CASRLAGGNTGELFF. The CDR3 DNA is TGCGCCAGCAGACTAGCGGGGGGGAACACCGGGGAGCTGTTTTTT.

This rearrangement joins TRBV10-3 to TRBJ1-2, with 10 bases identical to TRBD1. Germline loops: CDR1 ENHRY, CDR2 SYGVKD. The CDR3 is 14 residues long. Trimming removed 6 bases from V and 7 bases from J; junction bases left unmatched: 8. The CDR3 DNA reads TGTGCCATCAGCCTATCGGGGACAGGGGTTGGCTACACCTTC. It yields the protein CAISLSGTGVGYTF.

On this clone: A much larger clone differs by one base, so this may be a read error. The chain uses TRBV2 and TRBJ1-2; 7 bases match TRBD1. Germline assignment: CDR1 SNHLY and CDR2 FYNNEI. V trimming: 6 bases; J trimming: 4 bases; junction bases outside the gene matches: 2. The CDR3 has 12 residues. CDR3: CASRWDSYGYTF. In nucleotides, the CDR3 is TGTGCCAGCAGGTGGGACAGCTATGGCTACACCTTC.

The V and J genes are TRBV3-1 (or the pseudogene TRBV3-2) and TRBJ1-3, with a tentative D call TRBD1 (5 bases). The CDR3 has 15 residues. V lost 0 bases and J lost 4, with 10 bases in between. CDR1 is LGHDT and CDR2 is YNNKEL in the germline V gene (reference sequence). CDR3 nucleotides: TGTGCCAGCAGCCAAGAAGGGGCAACGGGAAACACCATATATTTT. Translated: CASSQEGATGNTIYF.

The gene calls are TRBV5-1 and TRBJ2-3; D gene ambiguous. The CDR3 covers 14 residues. Trimming left V 1 base short and J 1 base short, with 7 bases between. Germline V gene sequence: CDR1 SGHRS, CDR2 YFSETQ. The DNA for the CDR3 is TGCGCCAGCAGCTTGATCCGGGGCACAGATACGCAGTATTTT. As protein: CASSLIRGTDTQYF.

The rearrangement joins TRBV11-2 to TRBJ2-4; a weak D match, TRBD2 (6 bases). The V and J ends lost 5 bases and 9 bases respectively, with 14 bases between them. This CDR3 spans 13 amino acids. The germline V gene encodes CDR1 SGHAT and CDR2 FQNNGV. The CDR3 DNA is TGTGCCAGCAGCCGGCAGGGAGGAAGCATTCAGTACTTC. Its protein is CASSRQGGSIQYF. Complete variable domain (other parts from reference TRBV11-2 and TRBJ2-4): EAGVAQSPRYKIIEKRQSVAFWCNPISGHATLYWYQQILGQGPKLLIQFQNNGVVDDSQLPKDRFSAERLKGVDSTLKIQPAKLEDSAVYLCASSRQGGSIQYFGAGTRLSVL.

CDR3 sequence reads: CAWSYHRGVGYQPQHF. CDR3 coding DNA: TGTGCCTGGAGTTATCACAGGGGAGTAGGGTATCAGCCCCAGCATTTT. This sequence joins TRBV30 and TRBJ1-5, with 7 bases lining up with TRBD1. Germline assignment: CDR1 GTSNPN and CDR2 SVGIG (reference sequence). The CDR3 sequence is 16 residues long. The J segment lost 5 bases and the V segment lost 2 bases, leaving 12 bases of the junction unmatched.

Only a few counts were recorded for this clone. The rearrangement joins TRBV19 to TRBJ1-1; TRBD1 matches at 12 bases. Germline trimming cut 10 bases from V and 11 bases from J; bases unmatched to any gene: 17. The CDR3 has 15 residues. Germline V gene sequence: CDR1 LNHDA, CDR2 SQIVND (reference sequence). CDR3 sequence (DNA): TGTGCCACCGGGGACAGGGGGCGCCGGGAGCGGGGTGCTTTCTTT. The encoded protein is CATGDRGRRERGAFF. The variable domain in full, completed from reference TRBV19 and TRBJ1-1, reads DGGITQSPKYLFRKEGQNVTLSCEQNLNHDAMYWYRQDPGQGLRLIYYSQIVNDFQKGDIAEGYSVSREKKESFPLTVTSAQKNPTAFYLCATGDRGRRERGAFFGQGTRLTVV.

The rearrangement links TRBV11-3 to TRBJ2-7; D is perhaps TRBD2 (5 bases). From germline, CDR1 is SGHNT and CDR2 YENEEA. The CDR3 extends over 14 amino acids. With 5 bases removed from V and 2 bases from J, the gap between germline ends came to 13 bases. The CDR3 loop is CASSPGLQAYEQYF. The CDR3 DNA reads as TGTGCCAGCAGCCCGGGATTGCAAGCCTACGAGCAGTACTTC.

Here the CDR3 DNA reads TGTGCCAGCAGCCCGGGACTGAGCTCCTATAATTCACCCCTCCACTTT. Translation: CASSPGLSSYNSPLHF. This rearrangement joins TRBV7-6 to TRBJ1-6, with D perhaps TRBD1 (5 bases). Trimming left V 5 bases short and J 0 bases short, with 11 bases between. The CDR3 contains 16 residues. Germline V lookup: CDR1 SGHVS, CDR2 FNYEAQ.

On this clone: This sample includes further DNA sequences coding for the same CDR3. The chain employs TRBV4-1 and TRBJ1-1; D is undetermined. The CDR3 length is 13 residues. Trimming removed 1 base from V and 1 base from J, with 4 bases in between. CDR1 MGHRA and CDR2 YSYEKL come from the germline V gene. The CDR3, as DNA: TGCGCCAGCAGCCAAGGACAGAACACTGAAGCTTTCTTT. The encoded protein is CASSQGQNTEAFF.

J is TRBJ1-4 and V is TRBV13; 7 bases are shared with TRBD1. After removal of 5 bases from V and 3 bases from J, the junction contained 6 bases not matched to a gene. Germline V lookup: CDR1 PRHDT, CDR2 FYEKMQ (reference sequence). This CDR3 has 15 residues. The CDR3 here is CASSLRQGSNEKLFF. CDR3 bases: TGTGCCAGCAGCCTCCGACAGGGCTCTAATGAAAAACTGTTTTTT.

The genes are TRBV10-1 and TRBJ2-1, with D possibly matching TRBD2 (5 bases). The ends were cut back, 6 bases at V and 0 bases at J, with 12 bases in the middle. CDR1 is WNHNN and CDR2 is SYGVQD in the germline V gene (reference sequence). CDR3 length: 15 residues. CDR3 sequence: CASSRDSSSYNEQFF. The CDR3 nucleotides are TGCGCCAGCAGCCGGGATTCAAGCTCCTACAATGAGCAGTTCTTC.

The chain carries TRBV5-5 and TRBJ1-2; 7 nucleotides agree with TRBD1. The V gene end was trimmed by 4 bases and the J gene end by 4 bases; junction bases not matched to a gene: 10. CDR3 length: 15 residues. CDR1 and CDR2 (germline): SGHKS, YYEKEE (reference sequence). The CDR3 loop is CASSETGAPGYGYTF. The CDR3 nucleotides read TGTGCCAGCAGCGAAACAGGGGCGCCGGGCTATGGCTACACCTTC.

This clone has a single count. The J gene is TRBJ2-7, the V gene TRBV2, with D possibly being TRBD1 (6 bases). Between the trimmed V and J ends, which lost 6 bases and 3 bases, there was a span of 12 bases. The CDR3 spans 13 residues. Looked up from germline, CDR1 is SNHLY and CDR2 is FYNNEI. Written as DNA, the CDR3 is TGTGCCAGCAGGGGGGCTAGTCTCTACGAGCAGTACTTC. This gives the protein CASRGASLYEQYF.

The count of this clone is one. The genes are TRBV5-1 and TRBJ2-7, with TRBD2 identical over 11 bases. CDR3 length: 18 residues. Germline V gene lookup returns CDR1 SGHRS and CDR2 YFSETQ. V shed 0 bases, J shed 0 bases, and the junction held 8 bases outside the gene matches. The CDR3 sequence: CASSLVLLAGVNSYEQYF. CDR3 bases: TGCGCCAGCAGCTTGGTCTTACTAGCGGGAGTTAACTCCTACGAGCAGTACTTC.

This rearrangement joins TRBV5-1 to TRBJ2-1; 10 nucleotides align to TRBD2. The V gene end was trimmed by 2 bases and the J gene end by 8 bases; junction bases not matched to a gene: 7. Germline V CDR1 and CDR2: SGHRS, YFSETQ. The CDR3 runs 15 residues. The CDR3 region is CASSFSSGSVDEQFF. As DNA, the CDR3 is TGCGCCAGCAGCTTCTCTAGCGGGAGTGTCGATGAGCAGTTCTTC.